This T cell receptor (beta chain) originates from a study of shared clonotypes between healthy human individuals. Profiled with immunoSEQ multiplex PCR; TCRdb holds only in-frame clones, not every one. The data show roughly 640,000 clones, with about 96% seen just once and 0.045% to 0.06% held by the top ten. Germline CDR1 reads MDHEN; CDR2 reads SYDVKM. The length of the CDR3 is 12 residues. The germline V and J ends were trimmed by 5 bases and 4 bases, with 8 bases remaining between them. The rearrangement uses TRBV28 and TRBJ1-2; D is unclear. The sample consisted of naive CD4+ T cells sorted from blood. Subset specified: CD45RA+ positively selected. The sequence came from a woman aged 30 to 39 in good health. CDR3 nucleotide sequence: TGTGCCAGCAGTCCTACTTTCTATGGCTACACCTTC. This codes for CASSPTFYGYTF.